This T cell receptor beta chain was retrieved from a study of read filtering for tumor transcriptome and immune sequencing. Study-level points and caveats: Correlation between methods rose after single-read clonotypes were removed.

Worth noting for this clonotype: Antigen unknown. A much larger clone lies a single base off, so this may be a read error.

This library used around 400 ng RNA and molecular barcoded adaptors spanning alpha/delta and beta/gamma chains. TCRdb called the reads again in MiXCR, with one record for every CDR3 protein. The table lists approximately 58,000 distinct CDR3 sequences, 20% to 25% of them singletons. Sequencing was performed on a population of CD138-negative cells sorted from bone marrow. The sequence derives from a donor aged 40 or older with multiple myeloma.

The CDR3 DNA sequence: TGTGCCAGCAGTCCGGGATCCCTGGAAGAGACCCAGTACTTC. Protein sequence: CASSPGSLEETQYF. The chain uses TRBV3-1 and TRBJ2-5; perhaps TRBD2 as D (5 bases). CDR1 is LGHDT and CDR2 is YNNKEL in the germline V gene (reference sequence). Trimming removed 6 bases from V and 3 bases from J, with 14 bases in between. The CDR3 totals 14 residues.